Each of the 31 T cell receptor beta chains below was sequenced from the same sample in a study of a mutant IDH1 vaccine in newly diagnosed glioma. Their target antigens are unknown. Specified time point: week 35, safety follow-up. Topical imiquimod was applied with each vaccine dose, which held 300 ug of mutant IDH1 20-mer peptide. TCRdb's copy holds only in-frame clones and misses some; the assay was immunoSEQ multiplex PCR. The sample has about 56,000 clones, roughly nine tenths seen once. The sequences come from PBMCs, collected from a glioma patient whose treatment included an IDH1 peptide vaccine. All receptors come from a man aged 35 to 55 with glioma.

V and J are TRBV6-5 and TRBJ2-5, with 14 positions matching TRBD2. The CDR3 runs 15 residues. J lost 6 bases, V lost 6 bases, and 6 bases had no gene match. The germline V gene has CDR1 MNHEY and CDR2 SVGAGI. CDR3 sequence (DNA): TGTGCCAGCAGGGGGGGGACTAGCGGGAGTAAGACCCAGTACTTC. Encoded protein: CASRGGTSGSKTQYF.

This clone was seen only once. The chain has TRBV7-9 and TRBJ2-5; tentative D call: TRBD2 (5 bases). CDR1 and CDR2 (germline): SEHNR, FQNEAQ (reference sequence). The CDR3 covers 13 residues. V gave up 11 bases and J gave up 4 bases, with 17 bases separating them. CDR3 DNA: TGTGCCCTAAGGACCAGAGAGGGAGAGACCCAGTACTTC. Residues: CALRTREGETQYF.

The V gene is TRBV14, the J gene TRBJ1-2; 8 nucleotides agree with TRBD1. V shed 2 bases, J shed 6 bases, and the junction held 5 bases outside the gene matches. Germline V lookup: CDR1 SGHDN, CDR2 FVKESK. The CDR3 has 14 residues. The DNA of the CDR3 is TGTGCCAGCAGCCAATACTACAGGGGGAATGGCTACACCTTC. Protein product: CASSQYYRGNGYTF.

As concerns this clone: The sample carries other DNA sequences with the same CDR3. The V call is TRBV7-9, the J call TRBJ1-2, with TRBD1 matching 7 bases. V trimming: 5 bases; J trimming: 5 bases; junction bases outside the gene matches: 5. Germline V gene data show CDR1 as SEHNR and CDR2 as FQNEAQ (reference sequence). The CDR3 sequence is 13 residues long. CDR3 in DNA: TGTGCCAGCAGCCCGGGACAGAGATATGGCTACACCTTC. The encoded protein is CASSPGQRYGYTF.

CDR3 in amino acids: CASSSGTSGSGGKTQYF. The CDR3 nucleotides read TGTGCCAGTAGTTCCGGGACTAGCGGGAGCGGGGGGAAGACCCAGTACTTC. V and J are TRBV19 and TRBJ2-5, with TRBD2 matching 14 bases. Germline V gene lookup returns CDR1 LNHDA and CDR2 SQIVND (reference sequence). The CDR3 length is 17 residues. V was pared by 5 bases and J by 6 bases, with 11 bases of the junction left unmatched. Using reference TRBV19 and TRBJ2-5 for the parts outside the CDR3, the full variable domain is DGGITQSPKYLFRKEGQNVTLSCEQNLNHDAMYWYRQDPGQGLRLIYYSQIVNDFQKGDIAEGYSVSREKKESFPLTVTSAQKNPTAFYLCASSSGTSGSGGKTQYFGPGTRLLVL.

The chain recombines TRBV5-1 with TRBJ2-3; D possibly corresponds to TRBD2 (5 bases). Trimming cost V 9 bases and J 2 bases, with 13 bases left between them. Germline V gene lookup returns CDR1 SGHRS and CDR2 YFSETQ. The CDR3 is made up of 13 amino acids. The DNA of the CDR3 is TGCGCCACCTCACGGGGTTACACAGATACGCAGTATTTT. Translation: CATSRGYTDTQYF.

The chain links TRBV5-5 to TRBJ2-3; TRBD1 or TRBD2 may be the D gene (6 bases each). The CDR3 contains 15 residues. V was cut by 0 bases and J by 8 bases, with 16 bases left in between. Germline V gene data show CDR1 as SGHKS and CDR2 as YYEKEE (reference sequence). The CDR3 here is CASSLGGAWSGTQYF. Here the CDR3 DNA reads TGTGCCAGCAGCTTGGGGGGGGCCTGGTCGGGTACGCAGTATTTT.

A word on this clone: An end of the junction does not agree with germline; a read error may underlie this. The V call is TRBV2, the J call TRBJ2-4; no definite D call. From germline, CDR1 is SNHLY and CDR2 FYNNEI. CDR3 length: 12 residues. CDR3 nucleotide sequence: TGTGCCAGCAGCTTGAAGGATGATGTCTGGGACTTC. Its translation: CASSLKDDVWDF. Full variable domain (outside the CDR3, taken from reference TRBV2 and TRBJ2-4): EPEVTQTPSHQVTQMGQEVILRCVPISNHLYFYWYRQILGQKVEFLVSFYNNEISEKSEIFDDQFSVERPDGSNFTLKIRSTKLEDSAMYFCASSLKDDVWDFGAGTRLSVL.

This chain joins TRBV18 and TRBJ2-7, with D possibly matching TRBD1 (6 bases). V lost 3 bases and J lost 6, with 12 bases in between. The germline CDR1 and CDR2 sequences are KGHSH and LQKENI. The CDR3 contains 13 residues. Here the CDR3 DNA reads TGTGCCAGCTCACCGGACAGCTTAGGCGAGCAGTACTTC. Its translation is CASSPDSLGEQYF.

This chain joins TRBV13 and TRBJ2-7; 15 nucleotides align to TRBD2. The CDR3 contains 16 residues. Trimming cost V 5 bases and J 1 base; bases outside gene matches: 3. Germline loops: CDR1 PRHDT, CDR2 FYEKMQ (reference sequence). The CDR3, as DNA: TGTGCCAGCAGCCCGGGGACTAGCGGGAGGTCCTACGAGCAGTACTTC. Residues: CASSPGTSGRSYEQYF. Complete variable domain (other parts from reference TRBV13 and TRBJ2-7): AAGVIQSPRHLIKEKRETATLKCYPIPRHDTVYWYQQGPGQDPQFLISFYEKMQSDKGSIPDRFSAQQFSDYHSELNMSSLELGDSALYFCASSPGTSGRSYEQYFGPGTRLTVT.

The chain combines TRBV6-5 with TRBJ2-5; D perhaps matches TRBD1 (5 bases). The CDR3 runs to 13 residues. In germline, CDR1 is MNHEY, CDR2 SVGAGI. The V end was cut by 5 bases, the J end by 4 bases, with 11 bases between. The DNA for the CDR3 is TGTGCCAGCAGTGCGGACATCGTAGAGACCCAGTACTTC. Translating gives CASSADIVETQYF.

This chain connects TRBV19 to TRBJ2-7, with TRBD1 identical over 8 bases. The CDR3 contains 15 residues. CDR1 and CDR2 from the germline V gene are LNHDA and SQIVND (reference sequence). J lost 2 bases, V lost 3 bases, and 6 bases had no gene match. CDR3 sequence reads: CASSIYGQGTYEQYF. The CDR3 region has the DNA TGTGCCAGTAGTATTTACGGACAGGGAACCTACGAGCAGTACTTC.

The gene calls are TRBV15 and TRBJ2-7, with a weak D call TRBD2 (6 bases). The V gene lost 1 base and the J gene lost 1 base, with 14 bases spanning the gap. The CDR3 length is 16 residues. The germline V gene has CDR1 LNHNV and CDR2 YYDKDF (reference sequence). CDR3 nucleotides: TGTGCCACCAGCAGAGTGTTGTGGGAGGCATCCTACGAGCAGTACTTC. Translated: CATSRVLWEASYEQYF.

Remarks on this clone: This same CDR3 is encoded by further DNA sequences in the sample. The CDR3 DNA follows: TGTGCCAGCAGCCAAGGCCCCGAGCAGTACTTC. It codes for CASSQGPEQYF. This chain links TRBV14 with TRBJ2-7; D is unclear. The V gene's germline CDR1 is SGHDN and CDR2 FVKESK. The V and J ends lost 1 base and 6 bases respectively, with 4 bases between them. The CDR3 runs 11 residues. Drawing the rest from reference TRBV14 and TRBJ2-7, the complete variable domain is EAGVTQFPSHSVIEKGQTVTLRCDPISGHDNLYWYRRVMGKEIKFLLHFVKESKQDESGMPNNRFLAERTGGTYSTLKVQPAELEDSGVYFCASSQGPEQYFGPGTRLTVT.

This clone occurred a few times. The chain is built from TRBV19 and TRBJ1-1; a possible D gene is TRBD1 (5 bases). The V gene lost 5 bases and the J gene lost 6 bases, with 19 bases spanning the gap. The CDR3 consists of 15 residues. Germline V CDR1 and CDR2: LNHDA, SQIVND (reference sequence). The CDR3: CASSGGGGRRSEAFF. The CDR3 DNA reads TGTGCCAGTAGTGGGGGTGGAGGGAGGAGGTCTGAAGCTTTCTTT. The whole variable domain, filled in from reference TRBV19 and TRBJ1-1, reads DGGITQSPKYLFRKEGQNVTLSCEQNLNHDAMYWYRQDPGQGLRLIYYSQIVNDFQKGDIAEGYSVSREKKESFPLTVTSAQKNPTAFYLCASSGGGGRRSEAFFGQGTRLTVV.

The chain is built from TRBV14 and TRBJ1-2; D remains unclear. This CDR3 comprises 16 residues. CDR1 and CDR2 from the germline V gene are SGHDN and FVKESK. The V and J ends lost 3 bases and 1 base respectively, with 15 bases between them. The CDR3 region is CASSQGPTTVNYGYTF. DNA for the CDR3: TGTGCCAGCAGCCAGGGTCCCACAACAGTTAACTATGGCTACACCTTC.

In DNA, the CDR3 is TGTGCCAGCAGTAAACATGGGGGCAATGAGCAGTTCTTC. This encodes CASSKHGGNEQFF. The V gene is TRBV27, the J gene TRBJ2-1; tentatively, D is TRBD1 or TRBD2 (5 bases each). V lost 5 bases, J lost 6 bases, and 11 bases lay in between. The CDR3 sequence is 13 residues long. Germline V CDR1 and CDR2: MNHEY, SMNVEV (reference sequence).

This clone was seen only a few times. This rearrangement joins TRBV7-6 to TRBJ1-2; D uncertain. V was pared by 5 bases and J by 5 bases, with 12 bases between. Germline CDR1 is SGHVS and CDR2 is FNYEAQ. The CDR3 contains 13 residues. CDR3 sequence reads: CASSPIGQYGYTF. CDR3 coding DNA: TGTGCCAGCAGCCCCATTGGGCAGTATGGCTACACCTTC.

This chain joins TRBV15 and TRBJ2-2; D is undetermined. The V and J ends lost 0 bases and 5 bases respectively, with 7 bases between them. CDR3 length equals 14 residues. CDR1 is LNHNV and CDR2 is YYDKDF in the germline V gene (reference sequence). The CDR3 region is CATSREQLTGELFF. CDR3 coding DNA: TGTGCCACCAGCAGAGAGCAACTAACCGGGGAGCTGTTTTTT.

The gene calls are TRBV25-1 and TRBJ2-1; perhaps TRBD2 as D (5 bases). V shed 3 bases and J shed 5 bases, with 14 bases lying between them. In germline, CDR1 is MGHDK, CDR2 SYGVNS. The length of the CDR3 is 15 residues. The CDR3 DNA reads TGTGCCAGCAGTGATCAACCGGGAATTAACAATGAGCAGTTCTTC. Encoded protein: CASSDQPGINNEQFF.

The chain recombines TRBV7-9 with TRBJ2-3; 8 nucleotides line up with TRBD1. Germline CDR1 reads SEHNR; CDR2 reads FQNEAQ (reference sequence). The CDR3 contains 16 residues. Losses at the gene ends were 4 bases for V and 2 bases for J; bases not matched to a gene: 8. CDR3 protein: CASSSGDRRYTDTQYF. CDR3 nucleotides: TGTGCCAGCAGCTCCGGGGACAGGAGATACACAGATACGCAGTATTTT.

In its sample, this clone was seen once. The gene calls are TRBV5-1 and TRBJ1-1; 7 bases line up with TRBD1. The V segment lost 4 bases and the J segment 0 bases; nucleotides outside the gene matches: 6. In germline, CDR1 is SGHRS, CDR2 YFSETQ. The CDR3 runs to 15 residues. The CDR3 region has the DNA TGCGCCAGCAGCCCCGGACAGGCGATGAACACTGAAGCTTTCTTT. It specifies CASSPGQAMNTEAFF. The whole variable domain, remainder taken from reference TRBV5-1 and TRBJ1-1, is KAGVTQTPRYLIKTRGQQVTLSCSPISGHRSVSWYQQTPGQGLQFLFEYFSETQRNKGNFPGRFSGRQFSNSRSEMNVSTLELGDSALYLCASSPGQAMNTEAFFGQGTRLTVV.

The sample holds a few counts of this clone. The chain couples TRBV7-2 to TRBJ1-1, with no clear D. This CDR3 has 14 amino acids. Per the germline V gene, CDR1 is SGHTA and CDR2 is FQGNSA. V gave up 1 base and J gave up 8 bases, with 14 bases separating them. The CDR3 nucleotides read TGTGCCAGCAGCTTAGGAGGTAGTGCGCAAGAAGCTTTCTTT. It translates to CASSLGGSAQEAFF.

This clone showed up just once. This chain joins TRBV6-6 and TRBJ2-3, with 7 bases fitting TRBD2. Germline trimming cut 8 bases from V and 3 bases from J; bases unmatched to any gene: 5. The CDR3 totals 13 residues. Germline-derived CDR1 and CDR2 are MNHNY and SVGAGI (reference sequence). As DNA, the CDR3 is TGTGCCAGCGAACGGGAGGTGACAGATACGCAGTATTTT. Residues: CASEREVTDTQYF.

CDR3 sequence (DNA): TGTGCCAGCAGCCAAGGGGTTGCCACTGAAGCTTTCTTT. Protein sequence: CASSQGVATEAFF. The V call is TRBV4-2, the J call TRBJ1-1, with D uncertain. This CDR3 contains 13 residues. Germline-derived CDR1 and CDR2 are LGHNA and YNFKEQ. V lost 1 base, J lost 4 bases, and 7 bases lay in between.

This clone was counted only a few times. CDR3 in DNA: TGTGCCAGCAGTCGAGTGGGGAGGAATGAAAAACTGTTTTTT. This translates into CASSRVGRNEKLFF. The chain has TRBV6-1 and TRBJ1-4; D gene ambiguous. Germline CDR1 reads MNHNS; CDR2 reads SASEGT. V shed 5 bases and J shed 5 bases, with 12 bases lying between them. This CDR3 is 14 amino acids long.

The chain employs TRBV27 and TRBJ1-1; 7 bases align to TRBD1. Germline V lookup: CDR1 MNHEY, CDR2 SMNVEV (reference sequence). The CDR3 is 15 amino acids. Germline trimming cut 5 bases from V and 7 bases from J; bases unmatched to any gene: 13. The CDR3 region has the DNA TGTGCCAGCAGTCCGGAGGCAGGGGGATCTTTTGAAGCTTTCTTT. It encodes CASSPEAGGSFEAFF.

The gene calls are TRBV7-2 and TRBJ2-3, with D perhaps matching TRBD1 or TRBD2 (6 bases each). This CDR3 has 17 residues. Germline-derived CDR1 and CDR2 are SGHTA and FQGNSA. Trimming stripped 3 bases from V and 9 bases from J, with 25 bases between. In DNA form, the CDR3 reads TGTGCCAGCAGCTTGCGACCGCCCGAGGGGGGTTCGGGCACGCAGTATTTT. As protein: CASSLRPPEGGSGTQYF. Full variable domain (remainder filled in from reference TRBV7-2 and TRBJ2-3): GAGVSQSPSNKVTEKGKDVELRCDPISGHTALYWYRQSLGQGLEFLIYFQGNSAPDKSGLPSDRFSAERTGGSVSTLTIQRTQQEDSAVYLCASSLRPPEGGSGTQYFGPGTRLTVL.

A single count supports this clone. The chain combines TRBV9 with TRBJ1-5; no firm D call. V lost 1 base to trimming and J lost 3 bases, with 5 bases between them. This CDR3 has 13 amino acids. Germline V gene sequence: CDR1 SGDLS, CDR2 YYNGEE. Written as DNA, the CDR3 is TGTGCCAGCAGCGTATTAGACAATCAGCCCCAGCATTTT. It yields the protein CASSVLDNQPQHF.

V is TRBV5-1 and J is TRBJ1-1; a possible D gene is TRBD1 (5 bases). CDR1 is SGHRS and CDR2 is YFSETQ in the germline V gene. Trimming pared 1 base from V and 1 base from J, leaving 17 bases between. This CDR3 spans 17 amino acids. CDR3 sequence (DNA): TGCGCCAGCAGCTTGTCGTTGGTGGCAGGGTGGAACACTGAAGCTTTCTTT. Translating it yields CASSLSLVAGWNTEAFF.

The chain employs TRBV10-3 and TRBJ2-5; 8 bases fit TRBD2. With V trimmed by 4 bases and J by 4 bases, 5 bases remained unmatched. This CDR3 contains 14 residues. The V gene's germline CDR1 is ENHRY and CDR2 SYGVKD. CDR3 DNA: TGTGCCATCAGTGGTACCCTAGCGGGAGAGACCCAGTACTTC. This codes for CAISGTLAGETQYF.